The 26 T cell receptor beta chains given below trace back to one sample, sequenced in a study of blood T cell repertoires in COVID-19. Repertoires were generated with immunoSEQ multiplex PCR, while TCRdb's copy carries only in-frame clones and drops some. Of 250,000 or so clones in the sample, approximately 91% were seen once. What was sequenced was peripheral blood. The receptors were gathered from a woman aged 25 to 45 with acute or convalescent COVID-19.

The chain recombines TRBV10-2 with TRBJ2-3, with a tentative D call TRBD2 (5 bases). The germline V gene encodes CDR1 WSHSY and CDR2 SAAADI. The length of the CDR3 is 14 residues. The ends were cut back, 2 bases at V and 4 bases at J, with 10 bases in the middle. The chain's CDR3 is CASSETAEADTQYF. The CDR3 DNA reads TGCGCCAGCAGTGAGACGGCGGAGGCAGATACGCAGTATTTT.

The rearrangement uses TRBV4-1 and TRBJ2-3, with 12 bases lining up with TRBD2. V lost 2 bases and J lost 5; bases outside the gene matches: 5. The germline V gene encodes CDR1 MGHRA and CDR2 YSYEKL. The CDR3 runs 16 residues. DNA for the CDR3: TGCGCCAGCAGCCAACACCTAGCGGGAGGGCTAGATACGCAGTATTTT. Translated: CASSQHLAGGLDTQYF.

The chain couples TRBV5-6 to TRBJ1-1; D possibly corresponds to TRBD1 (6 bases). In germline, CDR1 is SGHDT, CDR2 YYEEEE. Trimming stripped 2 bases from V and 4 bases from J, with 15 bases between. The CDR3 sequence is 15 residues long. DNA of the CDR3: TGTGCCAGCAGCTTCACAGGGAGAGGAGGCACTGAAGCTTTCTTT. It translates to CASSFTGRGGTEAFF.

The chain combines TRBV13 with TRBJ2-3; 8 nucleotides match TRBD1. The CDR3 runs 16 residues. The V and J ends lost 3 bases and 2 bases, in that order; junction bases with no gene match: 7. Germline-derived CDR1 and CDR2 are PRHDT and FYEKMQ (reference sequence). CDR3: CASSFQGAGLTDTQYF. CDR3 nucleotides: TGTGCCAGCAGCTTCCAGGGGGCGGGACTCACAGATACGCAGTATTTT.

The gene calls are TRBV9 and TRBJ2-3; D is perhaps TRBD1 (5 bases). CDR1 and CDR2 from the germline V gene are SGDLS and YYNGEE. CDR3 length: 20 amino acids. Deletions cut 4 bases from V and 0 bases from J, with 27 bases between. The CDR3 loop reads CASSPRGLRSRAASTDTQYF. The DNA of the CDR3 is TGTGCCAGCAGCCCAAGGGGTTTACGTTCTAGGGCCGCTAGCACAGATACGCAGTATTTT.

The gene calls are TRBV7-9 and TRBJ2-7, with 7 positions matching TRBD1. Trimming removed 4 bases from V and 1 base from J; junction bases left unmatched: 4. This CDR3 has 14 amino acids. Germline V CDR1 and CDR2: SEHNR, FQNEAQ (reference sequence). The CDR3 bases are TGTGCCAGCAGCTCTTACAGGGGATCCTACGAGCAGTACTTC. Protein product: CASSSYRGSYEQYF.

The V gene is TRBV5-1, the J gene TRBJ2-2; 9 nucleotides agree with TRBD2. CDR1 is SGHRS and CDR2 is YFSETQ in the germline V gene. This CDR3 has 15 amino acids. V lost 0 bases, J lost 8 bases, and 5 bases stayed unmatched. Here the CDR3 DNA reads TGCGCCAGCAGCTTGGTAGCGGGGGCACCGGGGGAGCTGTTTTTT. The encoded protein is CASSLVAGAPGELFF.

V and J are TRBV4-3 and TRBJ2-7; 14 bases line up with TRBD2. The CDR3 loop spans 16 amino acids. CDR1 is LGHNA, CDR2 YSLEER, per germline. J lost 5 bases, V lost 4 bases, and 7 bases had no gene match. CDR3 nucleotide sequence: TGCGCCAGCAGCCCTTCCGGGACTAGCGGGAGTGACGAGCAGTACTTC. Amino acid sequence: CASSPSGTSGSDEQYF.

The V call is TRBV5-6, the J call TRBJ1-1; the D is unclear. Trimming stripped 1 base from V and 2 bases from J, with 21 bases between. Germline CDR1 reads SGHDT; CDR2 reads YYEEEE. CDR3 length equals 18 residues. The CDR3, as DNA: TGTGCCAGCAGCTTGAATCAGTTACTTCCACTACCTAACACTGAAGCTTTCTTT. Translating it yields CASSLNQLLPLPNTEAFF. The variable domain in full, with the rest retrieved from reference TRBV5-6 and TRBJ1-1, is DAGVTQSPTHLIKTRGQQVTLRCSPKSGHDTVSWYQQALGQGPQFIFQYYEEEERQRGNFPDRFSGHQFPNYSSELNVNALLLGDSALYLCASSLNQLLPLPNTEAFFGQGTRLTVV.

J is TRBJ2-3 and V is TRBV11-3, with TRBD1 matching over 8 bases. The CDR3 sequence is 15 residues long. Germline V gives CDR1 SGHNT, CDR2 YENEEA. The ends lost 6 bases at V and 1 base at J; junction bases unmatched: 6. The CDR3 DNA sequence: TGTGCCAGCAGTGACAGGGGTTTCGGCACAGATACGCAGTATTTT. The encoded protein is CASSDRGFGTDTQYF.

The genes are TRBV9 and TRBJ2-1; TRBD1 matches 10 bases. V lost 3 bases, J lost 9 bases, and 9 bases stayed unmatched. CDR3 length: 15 residues. Per germline, CDR1 SGDLS and CDR2 YYNGEE. The CDR3 protein is CASSARTGGFGEQFF. As DNA, the CDR3 is TGTGCCAGCAGCGCCCGGACAGGGGGTTTCGGTGAGCAGTTCTTC.

The chain combines TRBV6-2 or TRBV6-3 with TRBJ1-1, with a tentative D call TRBD1 (5 bases). CDR1 is MNHEY and CDR2 is SVGEGT in the germline V gene. V dropped 2 bases and J dropped 1 base, with 5 bases sitting between them. The CDR3 runs to 13 residues. CDR3 bases: TGTGCCAGCAGTTACAGGGGGAACACTGAAGCTTTCTTT. Its translation: CASSYRGNTEAFF.

This clone was seen a few times. The J gene is TRBJ2-2, the V gene TRBV7-2, with TRBD1 as a possible D gene (6 bases). This CDR3 spans 15 amino acids. The germline V gene encodes CDR1 SGHTA and CDR2 FQGNSA. Deletions cut 5 bases from V and 2 bases from J, with 12 bases between. CDR3 region: CASSTLQGNTGELFF. The CDR3 bases are TGTGCCAGCAGCACGTTACAGGGAAACACCGGGGAGCTGTTTTTT.

This clone was found once. V usage is TRBV5-7 and J usage is TRBJ1-5; 8 bases agree with TRBD1. TRBV5-7 is annotated as an ORF whose role is uncertain. V gave up 4 bases and J gave up 6 bases; unmatched junction bases: 6. The CDR3 contains 14 residues. CDR3 residues: CASSARQGIQPQHF. CDR3 in DNA: TGTGCCAGCAGCGCACGACAGGGGATTCAGCCCCAGCATTTT.

V and J are TRBV6-5 and TRBJ1-2; 7 nucleotides line up with TRBD1. The CDR3 has 15 residues. Germline trimming cut 2 bases from V and 6 bases from J; bases unmatched to any gene: 9. Germline loops: CDR1 MNHEY, CDR2 SVGAGI. DNA for the CDR3: TGTGCCAGCAGTTACCAATCTCACAGGGGTAATGGCTACACCTTC. Its translation is CASSYQSHRGNGYTF.

V is TRBV6-5 and J is TRBJ1-2; D possibly corresponds to TRBD1 (6 bases). This CDR3 has 13 amino acids. CDR1 and CDR2 from the germline V gene are MNHEY and SVGAGI. V was clipped by 5 bases and J by 12 bases, with 19 bases between them. The CDR3 loop is CASSTGTTVIDTF. CDR3 sequence (DNA): TGTGCCAGCAGTACCGGGACAACAGTAATCGACACCTTC.

The chain carries TRBV6-2 or TRBV6-3 and TRBJ2-1, with 8 bases fitting TRBD2. This CDR3 has 14 amino acids. The germline gives CDR1 MNHEY, CDR2 SVGEGT. Trimming cost V 0 bases and J 8 bases; bases outside gene matches: 3. Here the CDR3 reads CASSYSSGSDEQFF. The CDR3 DNA reads as TGTGCCAGCAGTTACTCAAGCGGGAGCGATGAGCAGTTCTTC.

This chain links TRBV11-2 with TRBJ2-5; D may be TRBD2 (5 bases). This CDR3 comprises 14 residues. V was shortened by 2 bases and J by 6 bases, with 13 bases between the two germline ends. CDR1 is SGHAT, CDR2 FQNNGV, per germline. The CDR3 DNA reads TGTGCCAGCAGCTTAAGGGCGGGCTTCCAGACCCAGTACTTC. Translated, it gives CASSLRAGFQTQYF.

The V call is TRBV4-3, the J call TRBJ1-2, with TRBD1 identical over 7 bases. V lost 2 bases, J lost 0 bases, and 3 bases stayed unmatched. CDR3 length equals 15 residues. The V gene's germline CDR1 is LGHNA and CDR2 YSLEER. CDR3 loop: CASSQRQGANYGYTF. In DNA, the CDR3 is TGCGCCAGCAGCCAACGGCAGGGGGCTAACTATGGCTACACCTTC.

V and J are TRBV18 and TRBJ1-1; tentative D call: TRBD1 (5 bases). The CDR3 totals 15 residues. V was pared by 3 bases and J by 1 base, with 12 bases between. Germline CDR1 reads KGHSH; CDR2 reads LQKENI. CDR3 loop: CASSPRDLQNTEAFF. The CDR3 DNA reads as TGTGCCAGCTCACCCCGGGACTTACAGAACACTGAAGCTTTCTTT.

The V gene is TRBV7-8, the J gene TRBJ2-1; 11 bases are shared with TRBD2. Germline CDR1 and CDR2: SGHVS and FQNEAQ. This CDR3 region has 21 residues. V lost 1 base, J lost 0 bases, and 14 bases stayed unmatched. CDR3 nucleotides: TGTGCCAGCAGCTTAGTATCTCCGGGACTAGCGGAAAAGAGCTCCTACAATGAGCAGTTCTTC. As protein: CASSLVSPGLAEKSSYNEQFF.

This clone was recorded at least ten times. The J gene is TRBJ1-1, the V gene TRBV7-2; the D gene is possibly TRBD1 (5 bases). Germline V lookup: CDR1 SGHTA, CDR2 FQGNSA. V was pared by 7 bases and J by 1 base, with 10 bases between. This CDR3 contains 13 residues. CDR3 amino acids: CASKLRGNTEAFF. The DNA for the CDR3 is TGTGCCAGCAAATTAAGGGGGAACACTGAAGCTTTCTTT.

J is TRBJ1-1 and V is TRBV5-8, with a possible D match to TRBD1 (5 bases). Germline V lookup: CDR1 SGHTS, CDR2 YDEGEE. The germline V and J ends were trimmed by 4 bases and 0 bases, with 10 bases remaining between them. The CDR3 covers 14 residues. The CDR3 region has the DNA TGTGCCAGCAGCAAAGGACACTTGAACACTGAAGCTTTCTTT. It specifies CASSKGHLNTEAFF. Full variable domain (rest looked up from reference TRBV5-8 and TRBJ1-1): EAGVTQSPTHLIKTRGQQATLRCSPISGHTSVYWYQQALGLGLQFLLWYDEGEERNRGNFPPRFSGRQFPNYSSELNVNALELEDSALYLCASSKGHLNTEAFFGQGTRLTVV.

The V and J genes are TRBV7-6 and TRBJ1-6; no firm D call. V was cut by 5 bases and J by 8 bases, with 10 bases left in between. Germline assignment: CDR1 SGHVS and CDR2 FNYEAQ. CDR3 length: 13 residues. The CDR3 loop is CASSPNEYSPLHF. CDR3 sequence (DNA): TGTGCCAGCAGCCCTAACGAATATTCACCCCTCCACTTT.

The V call is TRBV6-5, the J call TRBJ2-7; weak D call: TRBD2 (6 bases). Germline-derived CDR1 and CDR2 are MNHEY and SVGAGI. CDR3 length equals 13 residues. V was shortened by 10 bases and J by 6 bases, with 19 bases between the two germline ends. The CDR3 DNA follows: TGTGCCACAACACTCTCGGTCGGGGGCGAGCAGTACTTC. This gives the protein CATTLSVGGEQYF.

The rearrangement links TRBV6-5 to TRBJ1-6; 7 nucleotides match TRBD1. V was pared by 5 bases and J by 7 bases, with 5 bases of the junction left unmatched. The germline V gene has CDR1 MNHEY and CDR2 SVGAGI. The CDR3 covers 14 residues. In DNA, the CDR3 is TGTGCCAGCAGTAGACAGGGTAGGAATTCACCCCTCCACTTT. It yields the protein CASSRQGRNSPLHF.